This entry is about one T cell receptor beta chain. This clonotype was seen at least ten times. It has no known antigen specificity. No much larger clone exists at a distance of one base, and base qualities are not known. Ophthalmopathy patients had moderately to severely active disease, Clinical Activity Score of at least 3, NOSPECS grade of at least 4, and duration under 3 months. Exclusion was applied to patients with uncontrolled infections, other autoimmune diseases, pregnancy or lactation. Diagnoses were established on the basis of clinical symptoms, serum thyroxine and TRAb, thyroid ultrasound, and orbital computed tomography. Ficoll-Paque density gradient centrifugation was used to isolate PBMCs from around 9.1 ml of fresh peripheral blood. Total RNA was extracted using Trizol reagent, and RNA quality was assessed on an Agilent 2100 Bioanalyzer. This specimen belongs to a study of T cells in Graves' hyperthyroidism and ophthalmopathy (dated by TCRdb to between 2017 and 2020). Context from the whole study: Peripheral blood was sampled at the time of initial diagnosis, prior to any treatment. To identify TCR V-J signatures that set the groups apart, the researchers used a discovery cohort of 90 to 100 patients, made up of roughly 45 with Graves' ophthalmopathy and 57 with stable Graves' hyperthyroidism. An independent validation cohort of about 19 hyperthyroidism patients and over 15 patients who later progressed to ophthalmopathy tested prospective prediction of ophthalmopathy. The 100 discovery patients were randomly split 7:3 into training and test sets. In about 6 Graves' hyperthyroidism patients, the study also compared T-cell repertoires from thyroid tissue with T-cell repertoires from blood. Following sampling, methimazole starting at 30 mg daily was given to hyperthyroidism patients, and high-dose intravenous methylprednisolone was given to ophthalmopathy patients. TCR Vbeta CDR3 sequencing of roughly 140 peripheral blood samples (43 ophthalmopathy, 75 to 80 hyperthyroidism and around 17 progressor patients) is reported in the paper.

TCR beta CDR3 regions were amplified from RNA transcripts. The first round of RT-PCR for the TCR CDR3 was performed with the HTBI primer set and the Qiagen OneStep RT-PCR kit. A second multiplex PCR round built the libraries, followed by size selection and purification. Paired-end sequencing of the libraries was performed with 100 bp reads on an Illumina HiSeq2000. On the study's bioinformatics: SOAPnuke was used to process the raw data, removing reads that contained adapters or uncalled bases, had a mean Phred below 15, or lacked an exact match to the constant primer or identifier. COPE v1.2.5 was used to merge high-quality paired reads, and clonotypes were defined as unique nucleotide sequences. MiTCR v1.1 was used to align the clonotypes against IMGT TRBV, TRBD and TRBJ reference segments. Analysis was restricted to V-J combinations with a frequency above 0.0001, which covered about 99% of repertoires. The TCS score was defined as F50 (clonal expansion) divided by E x V (chaos), with BLOSUM62-based TCRdist calculated between CDR3 peptides within each V-J. Welch's t-statistics and random forest reduced some 510 V-J features to about 13, which were used in a naive Bayes classifier (R e1071). TCRdb trimmed the raw reads at Q25, called clones with MiXCR and kept productive beta chains. All rows with the same CDR3 protein become a single entry with the most common DNA and genes. The V and J calls were determined by TCRdb, not by the authors. This sample has 300,000 to 400,000 distinct CDR3 sequences in its table, and approximately 15% of those were observed once. Roughly 21% of the sample is taken by the ten largest.

The paper's findings and limits, for the study overall: Most expanded thyroid clonotypes (frequency above 0.001) were also detected in blood, a finding suggesting that blood repertoires may reflect thyroid immune responses. Ophthalmopathy was separated from stable hyperthyroidism by a 13 V-J signature model, with approximately 89% sensitivity and 81% to 82% specificity obtained in cross-validation and 80%/75% obtained in testing. Sample size was not statistically predetermined, and blinding of investigators to group allocation was not performed. In validation, progression to ophthalmopathy was predicted by the model with roughly 69% sensitivity and around 75% specificity, a median of about 6.8 months before onset.

After removal of 2 bases from V and 0 bases from J, the junction retains 8 bases not matched to a gene. The CDR3 measures 17 amino acids from cysteine to phenylalanine. This entry keeps only the CDR3 DNA: 51 bases, framed from base 1. Taken from the germline V gene (reference sequence), the CDR1 and CDR2 loops are SGHKS and YYEKEE. In this chain, TRBV5-5 is recombined with TRBJ2-3, with 8 bases aligning to TRBD2. The source is a woman in her twenties or thirties with Graves' ophthalmopathy. Source material: blood. For the CDR3, the sequence is CASSFEGSGTSTDTQYF. In nucleotide form, the sequence is TGTGCCAGCAGCTTTGAGGGTAGCGGGACTAGCACAGATACGCAGTATTTT.